This TCR beta chain comes out of a study of early T cells in non-severe SARS-CoV-2 infection. By share of the sample, this clonotype is medium-sized. Germline assignment: CDR1 MNHEY and CDR2 SVGEGT. V was trimmed by 6 bases and J by 7 bases, leaving 12 bases between them. The CDR3 is 13 amino acids. MiXCR, run by TCRdb on the 5' RACE reads, gives a single entry per CDR3 protein. The sample has under 20,000 distinct CDR3 sequences; 4.5% to 6.5% are singletons. Specimen: whole blood. The rearrangement links TRBV6-2 or TRBV6-3 to TRBJ2-2; no clear D. The source of this sequence is an adult who was a healthcare worker with PCR-confirmed SARS-CoV-2 infection or an uninfected control (not recorded which). The CDR3 nucleotides are TGTGCCAGCAGAGACCCCCCCAACGGGGAGCTGTTTTTT. As protein: CASRDPPNGELFF.